A selection of T cell receptor beta chains follows, all from one sample in a study of blood T cell repertoires in COVID-19. Using immunoSEQ multiplex PCR, the repertoire was profiled, and TCRdb retains in-frame clones only, with some absent. The sample has tens of thousands of clones, approximately 87% seen once. Sequenced material: peripheral blood. The origin of the receptors is a man aged 65 to 79 with active COVID-19. Each CDR3 is given with its conserved first and last residue. D genes are given only for firm matches. Clone size, where shown, is once, few, many, or a class for clones that have expanded.

v_call,d_call,clone_size,j_call,cdr3_nt,cdr3_aa
TRBV2,.,.,TRBJ1-2,TGTGCCAGCACCATGACGGGGGGAATCGATGGCTACACCTTC,CASTMTGGIDGYTF
TRBV11-2,TRBD1,.,TRBJ1-2,TGTGCCAGCAGCGAGGACAGGGGCTACGGCTACACCTTC,CASSEDRGYGYTF
TRBV27,.,.,TRBJ2-5,TGTGCCAGCAGTCCCGACCAAGAGACCCAGTACTTC,CASSPDQETQYF
TRBV4-2,TRBD1,few,TRBJ1-1,TGTGCCAGCAGCCAAGATCCCGGGACAGGGGACTCTGAAGCTTTCTTT,CASSQDPGTGDSEAFF
TRBV20-1,.,.,TRBJ1-1,TGCAGTGCTAGGGTTGACAGGGAAGCTTTCTTT,CSARVDREAFF
TRBV9,.,.,TRBJ1-4,TGTGCCAGCAGCGGGACTGCAACTAATGAAAAACTGTTTTTT,CASSGTATNEKLFF
TRBV18,.,few,TRBJ2-5,TGTGCCAGCTCAATAAAAGAGACCCAGTACTTC,CASSIKETQYF
TRBV9,.,.,TRBJ1-3,TGTGCCAGCAGCGTAGAGGCCTTTGCGGCAAACACCATATATTTT,CASSVEAFAANTIYF
TRBV19,TRBD1,.,TRBJ2-7,TGTGCCAGTAGTAACCACCGGGACAGGGACTACGAGCAGTACTTC,CASSNHRDRDYEQYF
TRBV12-3/TRBV12-4,TRBD1,.,TRBJ1-1,TGTGCCAGCAGAAACAGGGGAAACACTGAAGCTTTCTTT,CASRNRGNTEAFF
TRBV6-2/TRBV6-3,.,.,TRBJ2-1,TGTGCCAGCAGTTACGGCACCTCTAGCTACAATGAGCAGTTCTTC,CASSYGTSSYNEQFF
TRBV11-3,TRBD1,.,TRBJ1-4,TGTGCCAGCAGCTTGTCAGGGGGACAGGAAAAACTGTTTTTT,CASSLSGGQEKLFF
TRBV5-4,.,.,TRBJ2-5,TGTGCCAGCAGCGTCGGCGGACGGACGGAGGCCCAGTACTTC,CASSVGGRTEAQYF
TRBV3-1/TRBV3-2,TRBD1,.,TRBJ2-6,TGTGCCAGCAGCCAGGGACAGGTACTCTCTGGGGCCAACGTCCTGACTTTC,CASSQGQVLSGANVLTF
TRBV28,TRBD1,.,TRBJ1-5,TGTGCCAGCAGGTGGACAGGGCGGCAGGGTCAGCCCCAGCATTTT,CASRWTGRQGQPQHF
TRBV18,TRBD1,.,TRBJ2-7,TGTGCCAGCTCACCACCGGGACAGGGTTACGAGCAGTACTTC,CASSPPGQGYEQYF
TRBV14,.,.,TRBJ2-5,TGTGCCAGCAGCGCGGGACAGCCTGGGGGGTATGGAGGGGAGACCCAGTACTTC,CASSAGQPGGYGGETQYF
TRBV27,TRBD1,.,TRBJ2-7,TGTGCCAGCAGTTCCCCCGGGACAGGCTCCTACGAGCAGTACTTC,CASSSPGTGSYEQYF
TRBV5-4,.,.,TRBJ2-3,TGTGCCAGCAGCTTGCCAAAGGGGGACACAGATACGCAGTATTTT,CASSLPKGDTDTQYF
TRBV11-2,.,.,TRBJ2-6,TGTGCCAGCAGCTTAGGGCAGGGGACTGGGGCCAACGTCCTGACTTTC,CASSLGQGTGANVLTF
TRBV3-1/TRBV3-2,TRBD1,.,TRBJ1-1,TGTGCCAGCAGCCAAGATATGGGACAGGCTGAAGCTTTCTTT,CASSQDMGQAEAFF
TRBV6-2/TRBV6-3,TRBD1,few,TRBJ2-1,TGTGCCAGCAGTCCGGGACAGGGTGGGACCGTCAATGAGCAGTTCTTC,CASSPGQGGTVNEQFF
TRBV7-8,TRBD2,.,TRBJ2-1,TGTGCCAGCAGCCCAAGACTAGCAACTAGCTACAATGAGCAGTTCTTC,CASSPRLATSYNEQFF